A few counts support the clone carrying this TCR beta chain. Its specificity is not known. The data derive from a study of Graves' ophthalmopathy and Graves' hyperthyroidism. Study-wide results and limits: Blood contained most expanded thyroid clonotypes exceeding 0.001 frequency. The model predicted progression of ophthalmopathy with a sensitivity of 60% to 71%, and its specificity was 72.22%.

CDR3 length: 16 amino acids. V lost 0 bases and J lost 1, with 10 bases in between. CDR1 and CDR2 from the germline V gene are MNHEY and SVGAGI. TCR beta CDR3 regions were amplified from RNA transcripts. An initial RT-PCR round employing HTBI primers preceded a second-round multiplex PCR. One entry per CDR3 protein results from TCRdb running MiXCR on the multiplex PCR reads. The sample yields 650,000 to 800,000 distinct CDR3 sequences, approximately 39% seen once. The chain is built from TRBV6-5 and TRBJ1-5; no clear D gene. The sequenced sample consisted of peripheral blood. The clonotype comes from an adult man with Graves' ophthalmopathy. The CDR3 DNA is TGTGCCAGCAGTTACTCGCGGGTAGGAAGCAATCAGCCCCAGCATTTT. It translates to CASSYSRVGSNQPQHF.